What follows are 9 T cell receptor beta chains derived from one specimen sequenced in a study of T-cell memory formation after mild COVID-19. TCRdb itself ran the 5' RACE reads through MiXCR, one entry per CDR3 protein. The table has roughly 510,000 distinct CDR3 sequences, 17% seen once; the top ten hold 8.1%. The sample consisted of PBMCs or a T cell subset sorted from them (not recorded which). Receptors were obtained from an adult woman who had mild COVID-19 (a few samples of this study predate the infection). Cell type and time point are not known.

This clonotype was observed a handful of times. J is TRBJ2-5 and V is TRBV30; 12 nucleotides agree with TRBD2. The germline V gene has CDR1 GTSNPN and CDR2 SVGIG (reference sequence). CDR3 size: 16 residues. J lost 5 bases, V lost 1 base, and 8 bases had no gene match. CDR3 sequence reads: CAWSGASGGALETQYF. The CDR3 DNA follows: TGTGCCTGGAGTGGGGCTAGCGGGGGGGCATTGGAGACCCAGTACTTC.

CDR3 DNA sequence: TGTGCCACCAGTGCCTGGAGACAGGGTATTAACACTGAAGCTTTCTTT. Its translation: CATSAWRQGINTEAFF. The chain uses TRBV24-1 and TRBJ1-1; TRBD1 agrees at 7 bases. The CDR3 length is 16 residues. The J segment lost 2 bases and the V segment lost 5 bases, leaving 10 bases of the junction unmatched. CDR1 and CDR2 (germline): KGHDR, SFDVKD.

This chain uses TRBV29-1 with TRBJ2-3; the D gene is possibly TRBD2 (6 bases). CDR3 size: 13 residues. V dropped 7 bases and J dropped 0 bases, with 11 bases sitting between them. CDR1 SQVTM and CDR2 ANQGSEA come from the germline V gene. CDR3 sequence reads: CSACGASTDTQYF. DNA of the CDR3: TGCAGCGCCTGCGGGGCTAGCACAGATACGCAGTATTTT.

This clonotype has more than one count but fewer than ten. The chain combines TRBV18 with TRBJ1-2; 10 bases map to TRBD1. The CDR3 runs to 16 residues. The V gene's germline CDR1 is KGHSH and CDR2 LQKENI. V gave up 4 bases and J gave up 3 bases; unmatched junction bases: 8. The CDR3 DNA reads TGTGCCAGCTCACTTTCGGCAGGACAGGGGGACTATGGCTACACCTTC. This encodes CASSLSAGQGDYGYTF.

This clonotype was observed a handful of times. The CDR3 nucleotides are TGTGCCAGCAGTTACTCTCTTCGGCAGCCCCAGCATTTT. It is translated as CASSYSLRQPQHF. The chain links TRBV6-5 to TRBJ1-5; D uncertain. The CDR3 consists of 13 residues. The V gene lost 0 bases and the J gene lost 7 bases, with 7 bases spanning the gap. Germline assignment: CDR1 MNHEY and CDR2 SVGAGI.

This clonotype showed up just a few times. This chain joins TRBV7-6 and TRBJ1-1; TRBD1 aligns across 8 bases. V was clipped by 4 bases and J by 7 bases; unmatched bases: 17. Germline values: CDR1 SGHVS, CDR2 FNYEAQ. The CDR3 has 17 amino acids. Here the CDR3 reads CASSSSVNRGERNEAFF. CDR3 coding DNA: TGTGCCAGCAGCTCCTCGGTTAACAGGGGGGAGCGGAATGAAGCTTTCTTT.

The J gene is TRBJ2-1, the V gene TRBV3-1, with D uncertain. The CDR3 has 15 amino acids. Germline-derived CDR1 and CDR2 are LGHDT and YNNKEL (reference sequence). The germline V and J ends were trimmed by 4 bases and 6 bases, with 16 bases remaining between them. The CDR3 region has the DNA TGTGCCAGCAGCCTCTCCTCGCATGGGCCCAATGAGCAGTTCTTC. It translates to CASSLSSHGPNEQFF.

This clonotype has only one observation. J is TRBJ2-1 and V is TRBV27; D uncertain. The V and J ends lost 8 bases and 2 bases respectively, with 16 bases between them. The CDR3 loop spans 15 amino acids. Germline V gives CDR1 MNHEY, CDR2 SMNVEV (reference sequence). CDR3 nucleotide sequence: TGTGCCAGCGCAGACGGGCTTTACACCTACAATGAGCAGTTCTTC. This translates into CASADGLYTYNEQFF.

This clonotype was detected a few times. The V and J genes are TRBV5-1 and TRBJ1-5; D gene unclear. Looked up from germline, CDR1 is SGHRS and CDR2 is YFSETQ. The CDR3 has 14 residues. Trimming stripped 0 bases from V and 5 bases from J, with 9 bases between. The CDR3 DNA reads as TGCGCCAGCAGCTTGGAGAGTGGGGATCAGCCCCAGCATTTT. Its translation is CASSLESGDQPQHF.